This T cell receptor (beta chain) came from a study of cytomegalovirus exposure and HLA in healthy donors. Study-wide points: Analysis was carried out at a later point, and it linked a missense DCLRE1C variant to TCR beta V- and J-gene trimming. It is likely that the observed cluster of highly shared sequence variants was a sequencing artifact.

Comment on this clone: Its specificity is unknown.

Primers for the PCR totalled 60 Vbeta and 13 Jbeta. Data came from immunoSEQ multiplex PCR; TCRdb stores just in-frame clones and leaves some out. The sample records 150,000 to 200,000 clones, over 70% being singletons. The material sequenced was PBMCs. The clonotype originates from a man between 45 and 60 years old in good health and CMV-seronegative.

The CDR3 is CASSVGGGRYNEQFF. DNA of the CDR3: TGTGCCAGCAGTGTAGGCGGGGGCCGGTACAATGAGCAGTTCTTC. V and J are TRBV2 and TRBJ2-1, with D possibly matching TRBD2 (7 bases). The CDR3 covers 15 residues. The ends were cut back, 4 bases at V and 4 bases at J, with 14 bases in the middle. CDR1 SNHLY and CDR2 FYNNEI come from the germline V gene.